The T cell receptor beta chain described here comes from a study of post-analysis software for immune sequencing data. Study-level information: The courses of disease that were included comprised relapsing-remitting, secondary progressive and progressive-relapsing multiple sclerosis. Study-level results: Significantly decreased normalized Chao1 diversity was recorded for multiple sclerosis patients relative to controls. The authors found that F measure strongly co-clustered same-batch samples. Included in a set of five TRBV segments more frequent in patients than controls were TRBV5-6, TRBV5-1 and TRBV20-1.

The CDR3 has 17 residues. V gave up 2 bases and J gave up 3 bases; unmatched junction bases: 7. In germline, CDR1 is SQVTM, CDR2 ANQGSEA. As to this clonotype: Its antigen is unknown.

cDNA libraries for TCR beta contained unique molecular identifiers. Once about 0.9 to 11 million T cells were used, some 500,000 cDNA molecules resulted. A single record per CDR3 protein comes from TCRdb applying MiXCR to the PCR reads. The table records roughly 620,000 distinct CDR3 sequences, 40% to 50% of them present only once. Sequencing was done on a sample of blood. V gene TRBV29-1 combines with J gene TRBJ2-1, with 13 bases identical to TRBD2. This sequence originates from a girl under 18 with multiple sclerosis. This chain's CDR3 is CSVERRLAGGNYNEQFF. The CDR3 region has the DNA TGCAGCGTTGAAAGAAGACTAGCGGGAGGTAACTACAATGAGCAGTTCTTC.